Listed below are T cell receptor beta chains from one sample, sequenced in a study of beta chain features in type 1 diabetes. Method: immunoSEQ multiplex PCR; TCRdb's copy keeps in-frame clones and lacks some. This sample carries around 500,000 clones, over 9.5% of them seen once, and the ten largest clones take 0.045% to 0.06%. Sequencing input: naive CD4+ T cells from blood. The receptors stem from a woman aged 18-29 years in good health. The CDR3 runs from the conserved cysteine through the conserved F or W. The D gene is left open where the match is weak. Clone size is shown for a subset of rows, as once, few, many or a class of expanded clone.

d_gene	v_gene	j_gene	abundance	CDR3nt	CDR3aa
.	TRBV7-2	TRBJ2-5	once	TGTGCCAGCAGCCCCCAGCGGGTCCAAGAGACCCAGTACTTC	CASSPQRVQETQYF
.	TRBV2	TRBJ1-4	few	TGTGCCAGCAGAACCCTTAGGGGGTCTAATGAAAAACTGTTTTTT	CASRTLRGSNEKLFF
.	TRBV5-6	TRBJ2-5	few	TGTGCCAGCAGCTTGGTTCGTGGCGTTAGGGAGACCCAGTACTTC	CASSLVRGVRETQYF
.	TRBV9	TRBJ1-4	.	TGTGCCAGCAGCGTTGACAGTAATGAAAAACTGTTTTTT	CASSVDSNEKLFF
.	TRBV7-2	TRBJ2-1	.	TGTGCCAGCAGCCGATCGACAGGGACTAAAGTACAGTTCTTC	CASSRSTGTKVQFF
.	TRBV27	TRBJ2-1	.	TGTGCCAGCAAGGGACTCCTGCTTTACAATGAGCAGTTCTTC	CASKGLLLYNEQFF
.	TRBV25-1	TRBJ1-2	.	TGTGCCAGCTCCGAGGGGAGTGACTATGGCTACACCTTC	CASSEGSDYGYTF
.	TRBV2	TRBJ2-3	few	TGTGCCACCTGCGGGACCCACTCAAGCACAGATACGCAGTATTTT	CATCGTHSSTDTQYF
.	TRBV5-6	TRBJ1-5	few	TGTGCCAGCAGCTTGTGGGGGAGAGATCAGCCCCAGCATTTT	CASSLWGRDQPQHF
TRBD1	TRBV29-1	TRBJ2-7	few	TGCAGCGCTTCCGGGACAGGGGCTACCGAGCAGTACTTC	CSASGTGATEQYF
.	TRBV5-1	TRBJ2-3	few	TGCGCCAGCAGCCCGGTCGCGCAGCCTAGCACAGATACGCAGTATTTT	CASSPVAQPSTDTQYF
TRBD2	TRBV9	TRBJ2-2	.	TGTGCCAGCAGCGTAGGGGCTAGCGGGAGCACCGGGGAGCTGTTTTTT	CASSVGASGSTGELFF
.	TRBV7-2	TRBJ2-3	.	TGTGCCAGCAGCTCTTTGGGGGCCCTGGTTGCAGATACGCAGTATTTT	CASSSLGALVADTQYF